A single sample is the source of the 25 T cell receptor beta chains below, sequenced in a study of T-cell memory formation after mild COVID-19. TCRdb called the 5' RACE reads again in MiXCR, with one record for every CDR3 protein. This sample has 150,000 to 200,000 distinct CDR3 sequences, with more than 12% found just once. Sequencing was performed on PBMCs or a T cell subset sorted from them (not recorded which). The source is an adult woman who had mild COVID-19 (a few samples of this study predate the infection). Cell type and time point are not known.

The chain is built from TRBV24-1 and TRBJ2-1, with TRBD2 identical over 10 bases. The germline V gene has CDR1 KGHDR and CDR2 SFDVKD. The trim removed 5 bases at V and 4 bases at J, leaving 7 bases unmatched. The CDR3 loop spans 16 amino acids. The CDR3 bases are TGTGCCACCAGTGTATCAGCGGGAGGGCCTTACAATGAGCAGTTCTTC. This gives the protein CATSVSAGGPYNEQFF.

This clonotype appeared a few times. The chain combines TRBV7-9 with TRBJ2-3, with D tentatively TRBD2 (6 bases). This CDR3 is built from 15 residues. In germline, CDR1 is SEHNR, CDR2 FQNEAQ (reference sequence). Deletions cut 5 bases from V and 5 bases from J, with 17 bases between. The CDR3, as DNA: TGTGCCAGCAGCAACCCCTGGCGGGATATAGATACGCAGTATTTT. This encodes CASSNPWRDIDTQYF.

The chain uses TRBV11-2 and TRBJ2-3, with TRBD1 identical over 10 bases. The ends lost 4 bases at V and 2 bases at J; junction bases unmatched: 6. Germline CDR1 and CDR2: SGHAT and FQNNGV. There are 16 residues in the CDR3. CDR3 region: CASSSRGQGLTDTQYF. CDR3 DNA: TGTGCCAGCAGCTCACGGGGACAGGGGCTCACAGATACGCAGTATTTT.

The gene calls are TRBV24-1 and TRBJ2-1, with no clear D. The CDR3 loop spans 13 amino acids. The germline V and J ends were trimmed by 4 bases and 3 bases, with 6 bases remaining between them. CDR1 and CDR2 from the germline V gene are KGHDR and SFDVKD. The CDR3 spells CATSDNNYNEQFF. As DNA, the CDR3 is TGTGCCACCAGTGACAACAACTACAATGAGCAGTTCTTC.

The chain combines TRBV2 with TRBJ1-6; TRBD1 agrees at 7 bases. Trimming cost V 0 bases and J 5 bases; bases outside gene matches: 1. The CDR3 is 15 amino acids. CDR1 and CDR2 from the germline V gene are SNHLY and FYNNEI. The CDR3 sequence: CASSEAGGHNSPLHF. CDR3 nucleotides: TGTGCCAGCAGTGAAGCAGGGGGCCATAATTCACCCCTCCACTTT.

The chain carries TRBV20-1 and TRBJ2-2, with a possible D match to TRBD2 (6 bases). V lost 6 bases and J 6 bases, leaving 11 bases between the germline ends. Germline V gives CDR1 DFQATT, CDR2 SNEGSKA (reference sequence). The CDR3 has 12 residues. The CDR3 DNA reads TGCAGTGCCACCGCGGGACCCGGGGAGCTGTTTTTT. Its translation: CSATAGPGELFF.

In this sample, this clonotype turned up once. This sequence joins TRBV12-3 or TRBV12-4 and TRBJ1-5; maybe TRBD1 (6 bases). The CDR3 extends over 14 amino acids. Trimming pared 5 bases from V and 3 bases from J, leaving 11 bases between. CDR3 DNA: TGTGCCAGCAGTCGAACAGGGAACAATCAGCCCCAGCATTTT. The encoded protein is CASSRTGNNQPQHF.

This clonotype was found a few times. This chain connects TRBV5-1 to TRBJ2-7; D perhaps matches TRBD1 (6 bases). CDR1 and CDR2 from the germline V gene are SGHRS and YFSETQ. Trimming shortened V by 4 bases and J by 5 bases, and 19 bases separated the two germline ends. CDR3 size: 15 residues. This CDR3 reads CASSTNRDVVDEQYF. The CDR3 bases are TGCGCCAGCAGCACCAACAGGGATGTAGTTGACGAGCAGTACTTC.

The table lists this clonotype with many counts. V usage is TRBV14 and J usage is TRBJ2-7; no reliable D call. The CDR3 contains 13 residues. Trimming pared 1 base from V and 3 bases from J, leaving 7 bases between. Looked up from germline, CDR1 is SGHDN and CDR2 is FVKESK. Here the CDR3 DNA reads TGTGCCAGCAGCCAAGTCGGAGACTACGAGCAGTACTTC. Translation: CASSQVGDYEQYF.

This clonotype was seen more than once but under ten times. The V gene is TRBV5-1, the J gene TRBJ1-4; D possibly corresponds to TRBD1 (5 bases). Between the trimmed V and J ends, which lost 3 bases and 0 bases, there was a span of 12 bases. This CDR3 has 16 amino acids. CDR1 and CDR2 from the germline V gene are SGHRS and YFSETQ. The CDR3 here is CASSSGRQSTNEKLFF. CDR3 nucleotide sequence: TGCGCCAGCAGCTCGGGGCGACAGTCAACTAATGAAAAACTGTTTTTT.

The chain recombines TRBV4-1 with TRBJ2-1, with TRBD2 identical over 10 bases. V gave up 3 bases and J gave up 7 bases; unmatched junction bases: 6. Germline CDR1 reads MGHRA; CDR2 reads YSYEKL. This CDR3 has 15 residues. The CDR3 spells CASSQERGGGNEQFF. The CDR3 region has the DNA TGCGCCAGCAGCCAGGAGCGGGGGGGCGGGAATGAGCAGTTCTTC.

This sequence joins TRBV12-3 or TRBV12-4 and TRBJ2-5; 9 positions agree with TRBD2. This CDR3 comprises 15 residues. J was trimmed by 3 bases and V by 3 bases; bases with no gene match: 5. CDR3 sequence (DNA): TGTGCCAGCAGTTTCAGCGGGGGGAAAAAAGAGACCCAGTACTTC. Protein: CASSFSGGKKETQYF.

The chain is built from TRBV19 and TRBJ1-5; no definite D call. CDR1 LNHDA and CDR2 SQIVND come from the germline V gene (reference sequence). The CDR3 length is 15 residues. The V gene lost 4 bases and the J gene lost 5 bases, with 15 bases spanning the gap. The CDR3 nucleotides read TGTGCCAGTAGTACCCCCGGGGAGGCCCATCAGCCCCAGCATTTT. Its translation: CASSTPGEAHQPQHF.

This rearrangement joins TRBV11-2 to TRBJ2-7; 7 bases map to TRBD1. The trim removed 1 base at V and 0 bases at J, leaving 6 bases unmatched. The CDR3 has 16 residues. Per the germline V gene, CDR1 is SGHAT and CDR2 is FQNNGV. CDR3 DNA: TGTGCCAGCAGCTTAGTCCCAGGGGACAGCTCCTACGAGCAGTACTTC. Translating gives CASSLVPGDSSYEQYF.

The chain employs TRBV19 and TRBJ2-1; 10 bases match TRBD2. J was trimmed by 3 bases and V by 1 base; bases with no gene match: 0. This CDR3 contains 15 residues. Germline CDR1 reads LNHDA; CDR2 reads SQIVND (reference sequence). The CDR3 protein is CASSIASGSYNEQFF. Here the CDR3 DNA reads TGTGCCAGTAGTATAGCTAGCGGGAGCTACAATGAGCAGTTCTTC.

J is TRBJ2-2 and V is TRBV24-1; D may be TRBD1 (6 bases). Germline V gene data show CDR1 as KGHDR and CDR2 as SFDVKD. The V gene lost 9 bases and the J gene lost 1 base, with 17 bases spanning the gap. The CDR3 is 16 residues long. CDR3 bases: TGTGCCACCCGAGCCCCGGACAGAATGAACACCGGGGAGCTGTTTTTT. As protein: CATRAPDRMNTGELFF.

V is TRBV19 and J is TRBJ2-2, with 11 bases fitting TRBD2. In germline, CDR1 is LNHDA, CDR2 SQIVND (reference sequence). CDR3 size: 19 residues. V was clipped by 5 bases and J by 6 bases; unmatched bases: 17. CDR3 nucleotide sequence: TGTGCCAGTAGTTTGACTAGCGGGGTGCCCAACTTTGGGGCCGGGGAGCTGTTTTTT. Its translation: CASSLTSGVPNFGAGELFF. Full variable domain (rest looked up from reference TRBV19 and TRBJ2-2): DGGITQSPKYLFRKEGQNVTLSCEQNLNHDAMYWYRQDPGQGLRLIYYSQIVNDFQKGDIAEGYSVSREKKESFPLTVTSAQKNPTAFYLCASSLTSGVPNFGAGELFFGEGSRLTVL.

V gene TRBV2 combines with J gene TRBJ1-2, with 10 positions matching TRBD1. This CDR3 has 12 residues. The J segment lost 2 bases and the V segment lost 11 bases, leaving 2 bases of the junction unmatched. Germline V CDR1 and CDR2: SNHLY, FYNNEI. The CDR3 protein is CAGQGGNYGYTF. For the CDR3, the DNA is TGTGCCGGACAGGGGGGAAACTATGGCTACACCTTC.

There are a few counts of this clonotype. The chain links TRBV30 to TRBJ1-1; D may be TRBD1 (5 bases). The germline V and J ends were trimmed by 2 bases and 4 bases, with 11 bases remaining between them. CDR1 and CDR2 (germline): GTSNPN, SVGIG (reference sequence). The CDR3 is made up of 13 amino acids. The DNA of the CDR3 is TGTGCCTGGAGTTTAGGGGCGAGCACTGAAGCTTTCTTT. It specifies CAWSLGASTEAFF.

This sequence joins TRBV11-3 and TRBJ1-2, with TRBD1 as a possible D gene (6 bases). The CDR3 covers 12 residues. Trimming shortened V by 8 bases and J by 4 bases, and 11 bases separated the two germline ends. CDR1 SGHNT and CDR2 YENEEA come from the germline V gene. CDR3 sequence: CASGGSAYGYTF. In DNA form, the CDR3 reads TGTGCCAGCGGGGGCAGTGCCTATGGCTACACCTTC.

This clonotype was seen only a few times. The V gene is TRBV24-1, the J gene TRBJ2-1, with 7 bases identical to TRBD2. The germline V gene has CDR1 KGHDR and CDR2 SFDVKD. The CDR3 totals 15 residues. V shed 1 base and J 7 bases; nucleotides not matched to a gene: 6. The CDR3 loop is CATSDFRGAGNEQFF. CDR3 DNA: TGTGCCACCAGTGATTTTCGGGGAGCGGGAAATGAGCAGTTCTTC.

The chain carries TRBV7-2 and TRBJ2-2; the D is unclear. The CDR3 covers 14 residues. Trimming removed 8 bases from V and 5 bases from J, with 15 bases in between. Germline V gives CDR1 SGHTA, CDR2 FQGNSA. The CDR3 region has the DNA TGTGCCAGCGGCCTATCCCGGATTACCGGGGAGCTGTTTTTT. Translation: CASGLSRITGELFF.

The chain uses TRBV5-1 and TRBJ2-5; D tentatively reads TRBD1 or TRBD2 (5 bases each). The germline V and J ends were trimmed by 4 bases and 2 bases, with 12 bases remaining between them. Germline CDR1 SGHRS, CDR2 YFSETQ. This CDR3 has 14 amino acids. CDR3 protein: CASSPIEGQETQYF. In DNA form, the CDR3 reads TGCGCCAGCAGCCCCATCGAGGGGCAAGAGACCCAGTACTTC.

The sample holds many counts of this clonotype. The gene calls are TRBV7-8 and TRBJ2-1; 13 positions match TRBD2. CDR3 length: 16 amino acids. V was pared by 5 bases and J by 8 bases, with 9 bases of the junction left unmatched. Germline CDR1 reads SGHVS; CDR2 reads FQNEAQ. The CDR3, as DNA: TGTGCCAGCAGCCCGAGGACTAGCGGGAGTTTCGATGAGCAGTTCTTC. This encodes CASSPRTSGSFDEQFF.

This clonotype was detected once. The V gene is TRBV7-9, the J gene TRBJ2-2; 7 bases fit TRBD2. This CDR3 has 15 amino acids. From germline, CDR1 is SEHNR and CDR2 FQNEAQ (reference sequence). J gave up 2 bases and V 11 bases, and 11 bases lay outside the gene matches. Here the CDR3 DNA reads TGTGCCGGAGAAGGTAGCGGGCCCAACACCGGGGAGCTGTTTTTT. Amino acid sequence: CAGEGSGPNTGELFF.